This record covers a single T cell receptor beta chain. The clone's antigen remains unknown. No per-base quality is available; no much larger clone lies one base away. Using the deep immunoSEQ assay, TCR CDR3 regions were amplified from genomic DNA by multiplex PCR. Genomic DNA extracted from each cell subset was distributed evenly over all wells of several immunoSEQ 96-well plates, and each plate served as one replicate. For sorted subsets, roughly 200 ng of genomic DNA, equivalent to some 30,000 T cell genomes, went into each replicate PCR. The purified libraries were quantified using a Qubit 3.0 fluorometer, sized with a Bioanalyzer 2100, and then quantified again using the KAPA Library Quantification kit. Every immunoSEQ 96-well plate was sequenced on a separate single-read 150-cycle Illumina NextSeq 550 flow cell. Per the authors' processing: Because the immunoSEQ output included only junctional sequences and no quality scores, the filtering could not be the same as the filtering used for full-length reads. To assign V/J genes and CDR3, sequences were annotated against IMGT germline references using PyIR, a Python wrapper for IgBLAST v1.9. Reads were removed for weak V/J assignments (E-value above 1e-6), missing CDR3, stop codons, out-of-frame junctions, or ambiguous translated residues. V3J clonotypes were defined as sequences sharing the same inferred V gene, J gene, and CDR3 amino acid sequence. The percentage overlap between two repertoires was calculated by dividing the number of shared unique clonotypes by the size of the smaller repertoire. Richness of each repertoire was evaluated using RTK rarefaction, the Chao1 estimator, and Recon v2.1 estimates of unobserved clonotypes. Generation probabilities were computed with OLGA for all TCRbeta clonotypes obtained by the gDNA method from four donors. TCRdb took this table from immuneACCESS and kept in-frame rearrangements with V and J called. Such tables lack part of the clones; where checked against another copy, unresolved V genes explain under half of the gap, and the rest is unexplained. V, J and clone size were drawn from that table, and D and trimming were deduced from the DNA. The sample table lists around 2.3 million clones, approximately 96% of them with a count of one. The ten largest account for 0.1% to 0.15% of the sample.

The data are from a study of shared clonotypes between healthy human individuals (dated by TCRdb to about 2020). Notes on the research overall: The cohort comprised a couple of women and a few men aged 18 to 49 years. To estimate repertoire size and how much clonotype sharing occurs between individuals, the study deeply sequenced the blood TCR repertoires of about 5 healthy adults. Between about 0.9 and 8.9 billion PBMCs per donor were obtained by leukapheresis. For each donor, CD4 naive and CD4 memory were each run on three plates, CD8 naive on two plates, and CD8 memory on one plate. To increase sequencing depth and limit assay-specific biases, TCR repertoire library preparation and sequencing were carried out by different laboratories using diverse techniques. Overall study outcomes, separate from this receptor: Pairwise subsampling indicated that sequencing depth was expected to affect the degree of clonotype sharing among donors. Incomplete sequencing was indicated by rarefaction of sorted-subset datasets, despite the large sequencing depth. Compared with non-shared clonotypes, the clonotypes found in all four sorted-subset donors had higher generation probabilities. Sampling was limited to blood, and TCR repertoires in tissue likely differ from TCR repertoires in blood. Because the study included a small number of donors, the genetic and exposure-history diversity represented was limited. Naive subsets generally had larger estimated clonotype richness than memory subsets did. Sharing across several donors was observed for approximately 5% of naive CD4, 3% to 3.5% of naive CD8, over 2% of memory CD4, and about 0.39% of memory CD8 clonotypes.

CDR1 SGHDT and CDR2 YYEEEE were looked up in the germline V gene. Trimming at the junction amounts to 4 bases on V and 1 base on J, and the germline ends lie 14 bases apart. Including cysteine and phenylalanine, the CDR3 has 16 amino acids. The entry retains the CDR3 DNA only, 48 bases that are in frame from base 1. The donors were healthy, HIV-negative adults who had no recently reported acute infections or vaccinations. Only Caucasian adults living in Nashville, Tennessee, USA were represented among the donors. CD4+ T cells were enriched by magnetic negative selection, after which naive cells were positively selected on CD45RA and the negative fraction was taken as the memory subset. After blood collection by leukapheresis, PBMCs were isolated using Ficoll-Histopaque density gradient centrifugation and then cryopreserved in the vapor phase of liquid nitrogen. Analytical flow cytometry was used to check the purity and quantity of every magnetically sorted T cell population. Genomic DNA was isolated from every sorted fraction and measured by UV absorbance on a Nanodrop 2000c.

The chain joins TRBV5-6 to TRBJ1-4; too little of a D gene remains to name it. This sequence originates from a man younger than 35 in good health. Sequencing was done on a sample of naive CD4+ T cells sorted from blood. The cell subset or site tag for this specimen amounts to: CD45RA+ positively selected. The DNA is as follows: TGTGCCAGCAGCAAGACCCCGCGGCTAACTAATGAAAAACTGTTTTTT. Its protein reads: CASSKTPRLTNEKLFF. With the rest looked up from the reference TRBV5-6 and TRBJ1-4 genes rather than sequenced, the full variable domain is DAGVTQSPTHLIKTRGQQVTLRCSPKSGHDTVSWYQQALGQGPQFIFQYYEEEERQRGNFPDRFSGHQFPNYSSELNVNALLLGDSALYLCASSKTPRLTNEKLFFGSGTQLSVL.